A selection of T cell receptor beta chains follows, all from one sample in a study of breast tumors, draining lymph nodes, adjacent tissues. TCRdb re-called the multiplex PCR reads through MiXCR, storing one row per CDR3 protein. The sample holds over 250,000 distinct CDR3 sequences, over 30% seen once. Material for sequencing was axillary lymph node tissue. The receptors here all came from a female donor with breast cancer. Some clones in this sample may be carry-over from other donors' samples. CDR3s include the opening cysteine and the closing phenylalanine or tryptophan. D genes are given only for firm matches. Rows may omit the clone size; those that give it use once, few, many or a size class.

cdr3_nt: TGTGCCAGCAGCCAAGGTCCAGCGGGTGTTGCCGGGGAGCTGTTTTTT
cdr3_aa: CASSQGPAGVAGELFF
j_call: TRBJ2-2
clone_size: few
v_call: TRBV3-1
d_call: -

cdr3_nt: TGTGCCAGCAGCCTTAGAGGTAGCGGGGCCAGAAACATTCAGTACTTC
cdr3_aa: CASSLRGSGARNIQYF
j_call: TRBJ2-4
clone_size: -
v_call: TRBV7-2
d_call: TRBD2

cdr3_nt: TGTGCTAGTGGACCCATCCGGGCCTCCCTACCCACAGATACGCAGTATTTT
cdr3_aa: CASGPIRASLPTDTQYF
j_call: TRBJ2-3
clone_size: few
v_call: TRBV12-5
d_call: -

cdr3_nt: TGCGCCAGCCCTGGACAGTCGTGTTGGGGCACCGGGGAGCTGTTTTTT
cdr3_aa: CASPGQSCWGTGELFF
j_call: TRBJ2-2
clone_size: -
v_call: TRBV4-1
d_call: -

cdr3_nt: TGTGCCAGTAGTCCCAATCCAGGGGGCCAAGAGACCCAGTACTTC
cdr3_aa: CASSPNPGGQETQYF
j_call: TRBJ2-5
clone_size: many
v_call: TRBV19
d_call: TRBD1

cdr3_nt: TGTGCCATCATCCCGGGACTAGCTACCGGGGAGCTGTTTTTT
cdr3_aa: CAIIPGLATGELFF
j_call: TRBJ2-2
clone_size: -
v_call: TRBV10-3
d_call: TRBD2

cdr3_nt: TGTGCCAGCAGCTTAAGACTACAAGAGGCCCAGTACTTC
cdr3_aa: CASSLRLQEAQYF
j_call: TRBJ2-5
clone_size: few
v_call: TRBV7-2
d_call: -

cdr3_nt: TGCGCCAGCAGCCAAGGGGACAGGACAGCCTTC
cdr3_aa: CASSQGDRTAF
j_call: TRBJ1-2
clone_size: -
v_call: TRBV4-1
d_call: TRBD1

cdr3_nt: TGTGCCAGCAGTTTGGGGGGGCCTTACTATGGCTACACCTTC
cdr3_aa: CASSLGGPYYGYTF
j_call: TRBJ1-2
clone_size: many
v_call: TRBV12-3/TRBV12-4
d_call: -

cdr3_nt: TGCAGTGCTCCCCCTAGCGGGAGAGAGACCCAGTACTTC
cdr3_aa: CSAPPSGRETQYF
j_call: TRBJ2-5
clone_size: many
v_call: TRBV20-1
d_call: TRBD2

cdr3_nt: TGTGCCAGCAGCTCGTTAGCGGCCAAAAACATTCAGTACTTC
cdr3_aa: CASSSLAAKNIQYF
j_call: TRBJ2-4
clone_size: -
v_call: TRBV7-8
d_call: -

cdr3_nt: TGTGCCAGCACCGGACAGGGGCGCACTGAAGCTTTCTTT
cdr3_aa: CASTGQGRTEAFF
j_call: TRBJ1-1
clone_size: -
v_call: TRBV25-1
d_call: TRBD1

cdr3_nt: TGTGCCAGCTTAGCCGGGGAGCTGTTTTTT
cdr3_aa: CASLAGELFF
j_call: TRBJ2-2
clone_size: many
v_call: TRBV2
d_call: -

cdr3_nt: TGCAGTGCTAGAGAGGGGAAACAGGTCCAAACAGATACGCAGTATTTT
cdr3_aa: CSAREGKQVQTDTQYF
j_call: TRBJ2-3
clone_size: many
v_call: TRBV20-1
d_call: -

cdr3_nt: TGCGCCAGCAGCTTGTTGAGACTAGCGGGACCCCCAGATACGCAGTATTTT
cdr3_aa: CASSLLRLAGPPDTQYF
j_call: TRBJ2-3
clone_size: many
v_call: TRBV5-1
d_call: TRBD2

cdr3_nt: TGCAGTGCTAGAGCCCCTCCCTTTTCGAGCGGAAGCTCCTACAATGAGCAGTTCTTC
cdr3_aa: CSARAPPFSSGSSYNEQFF
j_call: TRBJ2-1
clone_size: -
v_call: TRBV20-1
d_call: -

cdr3_nt: TGCGCCAGCAGCCAGTTTGGGGGGACAGTACGCACAGATACGCAGTATTTT
cdr3_aa: CASSQFGGTVRTDTQYF
j_call: TRBJ2-3
clone_size: many
v_call: TRBV4-3
d_call: -

cdr3_nt: TGCAGTGCTTTCGACAGGGTGGAGGAAAAACTGTTTTTT
cdr3_aa: CSAFDRVEEKLFF
j_call: TRBJ1-4
clone_size: -
v_call: TRBV20-1
d_call: TRBD1

cdr3_nt: TGCAGCGCCGGCGACAGGGTTGAAAAACTGTTTTTT
cdr3_aa: CSAGDRVEKLFF
j_call: TRBJ1-4
clone_size: many
v_call: TRBV29-1
d_call: TRBD1

cdr3_nt: TGTGCCAGCAGCTCCCGGACGGGGAACACTGAAGCTTTCTTT
cdr3_aa: CASSSRTGNTEAFF
j_call: TRBJ1-1
clone_size: -
v_call: TRBV11-3
d_call: -

cdr3_nt: TGTGCCAGCAGACCGGGACTAGCGGGAGGGCCGGTAGAAGAGACCCAGTACTTC
cdr3_aa: CASRPGLAGGPVEETQYF
j_call: TRBJ2-5
clone_size: -
v_call: TRBV12-3/TRBV12-4
d_call: TRBD2

cdr3_nt: TGCGCCAGCAGCTGGGGGACTAGCGGGGATGAGCAGTTCTTC
cdr3_aa: CASSWGTSGDEQFF
j_call: TRBJ2-1
clone_size: many
v_call: TRBV5-1
d_call: TRBD2

cdr3_nt: TGCAGTGCTGAAAGGGGGGGGCCAATGGCCTACGAGCAGTACTTC
cdr3_aa: CSAERGGPMAYEQYF
j_call: TRBJ2-7
clone_size: many
v_call: TRBV20-1
d_call: -

cdr3_nt: TGTGCCTGGAGTGTGGGACTCACGGCTTGGGATTATGGCTACACCTTC
cdr3_aa: CAWSVGLTAWDYGYTF
j_call: TRBJ1-2
clone_size: few
v_call: TRBV30
d_call: -

cdr3_nt: TGTGCCAGCAGTGATGGGCTAGCGGGACGCTCCTACAATGAGCAGTTCTTC
cdr3_aa: CASSDGLAGRSYNEQFF
j_call: TRBJ2-1
clone_size: many
v_call: TRBV25-1
d_call: TRBD2

cdr3_nt: TGCGCCAGCAACTCAGGGGTCTACGAGCAGTACTTC
cdr3_aa: CASNSGVYEQYF
j_call: TRBJ2-7
clone_size: many
v_call: TRBV10-2
d_call: -

cdr3_nt: TGTGCCAGTCGGAGGTCCAACGAGCAGTACTTC
cdr3_aa: CASRRSNEQYF
j_call: TRBJ2-7
clone_size: -
v_call: TRBV28
d_call: -

cdr3_nt: TGTGCCAGCACCCCGACAGGGGAGGGCGAGCAGTACTTC
cdr3_aa: CASTPTGEGEQYF
j_call: TRBJ2-7
clone_size: many
v_call: TRBV6-5
d_call: -

cdr3_nt: TGCGCCAGCAGCTCGCCGAGGGTGACGCAGTACTTC
cdr3_aa: CASSSPRVTQYF
j_call: TRBJ2-7
clone_size: many
v_call: TRBV4-1
d_call: -

cdr3_nt: TGCGGTGCTAGCCCCGACTACGAGCAGTCCTTC
cdr3_aa: CGASPDYEQSF
j_call: TRBJ2-7
clone_size: -
v_call: TRBV20-1
d_call: -

cdr3_nt: TGTGCCAGCAGCCAAGATTTAAGGGCCCTGCGTGGCTCTGAGCAGTTCTTC
cdr3_aa: CASSQDLRALRGSEQFF
j_call: TRBJ2-1
clone_size: -
v_call: TRBV4-2
d_call: -

cdr3_nt: TGTGCCAGCAGCCCACAGGACGGGACTAGCGGGACGAGCCCTGGGGCCAACGTCCTGACTTTC
cdr3_aa: CASSPQDGTSGTSPGANVLTF
j_call: TRBJ2-6
clone_size: -
v_call: TRBV7-8
d_call: TRBD2